One sample yielded the 4 T cell receptor beta chains listed below, sequenced in a study of CD8+ T cells in alopecia areata. The treatment was: oral pan-JAK inhibitor, 5-10 mg twice daily. It was cDNA, reverse transcribed from extracted RNA, that served as the sequencing template. The repertoire was sequenced with immunoSEQ multiplex PCR; TCRdb's copy has only in-frame clones and lacks some. The sample has about 150,000 clones, roughly 52% seen once. The starting material was CD8+ T cells sorted from blood, obtained at week 4, from a patient treated with tofacitinib. Every receptor here comes from a human donor with alopecia areata.

The rearrangement joins TRBV13 to TRBJ2-7, with TRBD1 identical over 10 bases. Germline-derived CDR1 and CDR2 are PRHDT and FYEKMQ (reference sequence). With V trimmed by 4 bases and J by 6 bases, 6 bases remained unmatched. This CDR3 is built from 14 residues. CDR3 region: CASSYGTGVVEQYF. The CDR3, as DNA: TGTGCCAGCAGCTATGGGACAGGGGTAGTCGAGCAGTACTTC.

The chain joins TRBV7-9 to TRBJ1-1; D may be TRBD1 (5 bases). Deletions cut 2 bases from V and 8 bases from J, with 18 bases between. This CDR3 is built from 15 residues. From germline, CDR1 is SEHNR and CDR2 FQNEAQ (reference sequence). This CDR3 reads CASSLPRVNPPEAFF. In nucleotides, the CDR3 is TGTGCCAGCAGCTTACCCAGGGTTAATCCTCCAGAAGCTTTCTTT.

The chain combines TRBV6-1 with TRBJ1-2; D remains unclear. V was clipped by 2 bases and J by 8 bases, with 12 bases between them. Germline assignment: CDR1 MNHNS and CDR2 SASEGT. The CDR3 loop spans 13 amino acids. The CDR3 reads CASSEWPSPGYTF. The CDR3 DNA follows: TGTGCCAGCAGTGAATGGCCGTCTCCAGGCTACACCTTC.

The chain joins TRBV2 to TRBJ1-2; TRBD1 matches at 7 bases. Trimming cost V 4 bases and J 0 bases; bases outside gene matches: 11. Germline CDR1 is SNHLY and CDR2 is FYNNEI. There are 17 residues in the CDR3. The CDR3 protein is CASSGMDWDRANYGYTF. In DNA form, the CDR3 reads TGTGCCAGCAGTGGAATGGACTGGGACAGAGCTAACTATGGCTACACCTTC.